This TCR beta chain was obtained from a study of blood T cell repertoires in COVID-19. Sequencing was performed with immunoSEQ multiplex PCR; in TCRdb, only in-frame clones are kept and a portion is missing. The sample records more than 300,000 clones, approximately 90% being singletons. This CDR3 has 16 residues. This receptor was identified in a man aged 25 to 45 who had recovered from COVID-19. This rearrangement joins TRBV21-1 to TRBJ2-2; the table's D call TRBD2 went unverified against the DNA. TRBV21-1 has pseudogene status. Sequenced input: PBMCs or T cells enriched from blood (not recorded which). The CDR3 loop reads CASSKDSRRSPGELFF. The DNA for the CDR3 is TGTGCCAGCAGCAAAGATTCGCGGAGATCGCCCGGGGAGCTGTTTTTT.